This T cell receptor beta chain comes out of a study of neurological immune-mediated disorders. Findings of the study overall: Falling below healthy controls, multiple sclerosis showed the least TCR clonal expansion, while HTLV-1-associated myelopathy showed the most.

2 million PBMCs stored at -80 C were the source of the unsorted libraries. This clonotype was counted at least ten times. Its antigen is unidentified. The CDR3 contains 15 residues. Germline V gene sequence: CDR1 MNHNS, CDR2 SASEGT. Trimming shortened V by 6 bases and J by 6 bases, and 17 bases separated the two germline ends. The authors produced cDNA by 5'RACE using 10-nucleotide random UMIs. TCRdb re-derived calls from the 5' RACE reads in MiXCR, one entry per CDR3 protein. The profile shows tens of thousands of distinct CDR3 sequences, more than 9.5% of them singletons. The TCR was taken from a woman aged 55 to 70 with HTLV-1-associated myelopathy (HAM/TSP). The chain recombines TRBV6-1 with TRBJ2-2; the D gene is possibly TRBD1 (6 bases). The sample comprised PBMCs. CDR3 bases: TGTGCCAGCAGCGGACAGTGGGCGGTAGCCGGGGAGCTGTTTTTT. Encoded protein: CASSGQWAVAGELFF.